The entry below gives a single T cell receptor (beta chain) sequence along with its context. What it binds is not known. The data belong to a study of shared clonotypes between healthy human individuals. The study, taken as a whole, reports: The sharing of 5% to 6.5% of naive CD4 clonotypes was seen across a handful of donors.

Clones were sequenced by immunoSEQ multiplex PCR, and TCRdb holds only the in-frame ones, with some missing. Among about 1.5 million clones listed, around 97% were seen once. The CDR3 length is 14 residues. Germline-derived CDR1 and CDR2 are SGHRS and YFSETQ. Trimming removed 1 base from V and 2 bases from J, with 9 bases in between. The chain is built from TRBV5-1 and TRBJ1-1; D unresolved. This clonotype was obtained from a man aged 25 to 45 in good health. Sample: naive CD4+ T cells sorted from blood. Subset specified: CD45RA+ positively selected. CDR3 in amino acids: CASSLTAPNTEAFF. The CDR3 nucleotides are TGCGCCAGCAGCTTGACCGCACCCAACACTGAAGCTTTCTTT.